What follows is one TCR beta chain and its context. Its target is unknown. This sample was included in a study of shared clonotypes between healthy human individuals. Study-level findings and limits: The diversity represented, both genetic and in exposure history, was limited by few donors. Clonotypes which were not shared had lower generation probabilities than clonotypes that all four donors shared.

Germline-derived CDR1 and CDR2 are MNHNS and SASEGT. The V end lost 5 bases, the J end lost 3 bases, and 13 bases lay between the germline ends. CDR3 size: 15 residues. Clones were sequenced by immunoSEQ multiplex PCR, and TCRdb holds only the in-frame ones, with some missing. Seen here are about 2.1 million clones, around 93% observed once, and the top ten hold around 1.8%. The naive CD8 fraction comprised CD45RO-negative cells positively selected for CCR7 and excluded terminally differentiated effector memory CD45RA+ cells. Caucasian adults residing in Nashville, Tennessee made up all the donors. Sequenced input: naive CD8+ T cells from PBMCs. This receptor was taken from a man between 18 and 29 years old in good health. Some clones in this sample may be carry-over from other donors' samples. The V gene is TRBV6-1, the J gene TRBJ2-2; D possibly matches TRBD1 or TRBD2 (6 bases each). This chain's CDR3 is CASSRQGTYTGELFF. The CDR3 DNA reads TGTGCCAGCAGTCGGCAGGGGACTTACACCGGGGAGCTGTTTTTT.